The 3 T cell receptor beta chains in this list originate from one sample, sequenced in a study of T-cell memory formation after mild COVID-19 (dated by TCRdb to about 2021). Receptor amplification or capture employed 5' RACE. Instrument on record: Illumina NovaSeq 6000. TCRdb reran the public reads through fastp at Q25 and MiXCR, keeping productive beta chains. Duplicate CDR3 protein sequences are folded into a single record with the most common DNA and genes. Within this sample are 400,000 to 500,000 distinct CDR3 sequences, with 24% of them counted one time only. The ten top clones hold around 9.5% of the sample. Sequencing used PBMCs or a T cell subset sorted from them (not recorded which). The source is an adult woman who had mild COVID-19 (a few samples of this study predate the infection). The sample titles of this study are shuffled in the database, so cell type and time point are left out; the donor was told from shared clones.

The gene calls are TRBV9 and TRBJ1-6, with D unclear. The V gene lost 4 bases and the J gene lost 7 bases, with 15 bases spanning the gap. In germline, CDR1 is SGDLS, CDR2 YYNGEE. The CDR3 contains 15 residues. The CDR3: CASSPRTRLNSPLHF. The CDR3 nucleotides are TGTGCCAGCAGCCCACGGACCCGCCTCAATTCACCCCTCCACTTT.

The chain joins TRBV29-1 to TRBJ1-2, with D hard to call. The germline gives CDR1 SQVTM, CDR2 ANQGSEA. V was pared by 3 bases and J by 5 bases, with 13 bases between. CDR3 size: 13 residues. The CDR3 DNA follows: TGCAGCGTTGAGGGCGAAGGACGGTATGGCTACACCTTC. Its translation is CSVEGEGRYGYTF.

This clonotype was seen more than once but under ten times. This sequence joins TRBV7-3 and TRBJ2-3; 14 bases map to TRBD2. Germline V CDR1 and CDR2: SGHTA, FQGTGA. The CDR3 contains 16 residues. J lost 6 bases, V lost 3 bases, and 5 bases had no gene match. CDR3 sequence (DNA): TGTGCCAGCAGCTTGGGACTAGCGGGAGCTTTGGATACGCAGTATTTT. Its protein product is CASSLGLAGALDTQYF.